This T cell receptor beta chain was sequenced for a study of liver allograft versus peripheral blood T cells. About the study: What was compared were the T cell receptor repertoires in transplanted livers and those in the peripheral blood of recipients.

TCRdb redid the calling of the reads with MiXCR, one entry per CDR3 protein. The repertoire holds 3,500 to 4,500 distinct CDR3 sequences, 13% to 15% seen once, with over 9.5% in the top ten. Germline V CDR1 and CDR2: SGHNT, YYREEE (reference sequence). Deletions cut 6 bases from V and 4 bases from J, with 19 bases between. The CDR3 spans 15 residues. This clonotype is classed as medium-sized. Antigen unknown. Study-wide points: Liver allograft repertoires of T cell receptors reportedly diverged from peripheral blood repertoires.

The sequence was obtained from a human patient who had a liver transplant. T cells may partly derive from the graft donor. The chain links TRBV5-4 to TRBJ1-2; D uncertain. CDR3 sequence: CASKSLAVPPYGYTF. The CDR3 DNA reads TGTGCCAGCAAAAGCCTGGCAGTCCCCCCCTATGGCTACACCTTC.